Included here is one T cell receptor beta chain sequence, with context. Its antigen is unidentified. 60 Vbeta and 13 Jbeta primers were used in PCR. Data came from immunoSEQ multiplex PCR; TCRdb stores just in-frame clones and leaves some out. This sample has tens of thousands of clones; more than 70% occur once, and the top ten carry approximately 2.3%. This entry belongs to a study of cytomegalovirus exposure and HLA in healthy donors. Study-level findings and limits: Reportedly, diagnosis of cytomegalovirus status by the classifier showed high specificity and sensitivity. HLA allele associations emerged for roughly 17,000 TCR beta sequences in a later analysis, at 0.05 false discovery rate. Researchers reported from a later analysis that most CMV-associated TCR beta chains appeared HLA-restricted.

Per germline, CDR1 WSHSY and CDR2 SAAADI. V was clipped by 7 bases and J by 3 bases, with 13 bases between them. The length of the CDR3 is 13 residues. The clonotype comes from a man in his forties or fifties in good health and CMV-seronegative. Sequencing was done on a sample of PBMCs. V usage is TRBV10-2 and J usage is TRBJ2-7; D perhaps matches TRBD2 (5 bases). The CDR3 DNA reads TGCGCCAGCATGCCCGGGGAGTACTACGAGCAGTACTTC. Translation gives CASMPGEYYEQYF.